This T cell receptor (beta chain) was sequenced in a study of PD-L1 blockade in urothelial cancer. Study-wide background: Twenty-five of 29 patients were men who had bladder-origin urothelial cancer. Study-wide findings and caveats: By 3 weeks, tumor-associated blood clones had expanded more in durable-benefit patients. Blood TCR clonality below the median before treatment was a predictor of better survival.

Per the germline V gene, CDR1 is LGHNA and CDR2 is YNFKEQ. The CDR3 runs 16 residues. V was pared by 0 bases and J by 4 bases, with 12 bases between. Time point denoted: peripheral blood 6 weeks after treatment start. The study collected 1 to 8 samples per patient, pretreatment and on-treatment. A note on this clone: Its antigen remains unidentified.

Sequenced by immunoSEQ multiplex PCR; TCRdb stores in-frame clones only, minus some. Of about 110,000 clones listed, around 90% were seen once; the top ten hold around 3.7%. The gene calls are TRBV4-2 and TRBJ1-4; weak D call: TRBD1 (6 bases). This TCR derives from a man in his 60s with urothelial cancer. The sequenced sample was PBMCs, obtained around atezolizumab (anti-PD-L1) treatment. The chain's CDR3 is CASSQDRARGNEKLFF. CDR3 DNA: TGTGCCAGCAGCCAAGACCGGGCCAGGGGTAATGAAAAACTGTTTTTT.